This T cell receptor (beta chain) was sequenced during a study of T cell clonotyping in hematopoietic cell transplantation. Study conclusions and caveats: Without cell sorting, CD4 versus CD8 contributions remain unresolved. Broader posttransplant TCR repertoire diversity was predicted by graft donor and pretransplant recipient Inverse Simpson Index values. After transplant, recipient diversity fell while pathologically expanded clonotypes grew through day 180.

To note about this clone: What it binds is unknown.

Germline CDR1 is SGHTA and CDR2 is FQGNSA. V was shortened by 4 bases and J by 4 bases, with 13 bases between the two germline ends. The CDR3 spans 14 residues. TCRdb's copy holds only in-frame clones and misses some; the assay was immunoSEQ multiplex PCR. Here the sample spans 2,500 to 3,000 clones, roughly four fifths being singletons. This receptor was identified in a female patient aged 35 to 55 who had an allogeneic stem cell transplant from a related donor, so T cells may come from the graft donor. Some clones in this sample may be carry-over from other donors' samples. The rearrangement uses TRBV7-2 and TRBJ1-1; D unclear. Sequencing used PBMCs, obtained 180 days after allogeneic stem cell transplant. Here the CDR3 DNA reads TGTGCCAGCAGCTCCACTAAGGGTATCACTGAAGCTTTCTTT. Translated: CASSSTKGITEAFF.